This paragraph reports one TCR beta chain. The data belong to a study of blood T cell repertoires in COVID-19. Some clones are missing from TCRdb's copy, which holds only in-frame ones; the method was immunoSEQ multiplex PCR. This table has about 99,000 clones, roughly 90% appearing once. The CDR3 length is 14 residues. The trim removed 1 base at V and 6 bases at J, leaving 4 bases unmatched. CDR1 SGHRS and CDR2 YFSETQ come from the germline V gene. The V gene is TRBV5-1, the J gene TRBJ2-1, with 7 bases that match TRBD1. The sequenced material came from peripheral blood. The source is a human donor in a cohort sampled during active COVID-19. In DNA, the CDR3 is TGCGCCAGCAGCTTGTGGACAGGTAGCAATGAGCAGTTCTTC. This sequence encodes CASSLWTGSNEQFF. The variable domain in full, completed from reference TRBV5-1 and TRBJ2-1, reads KAGVTQTPRYLIKTRGQQVTLSCSPISGHRSVSWYQQTPGQGLQFLFEYFSETQRNKGNFPGRFSGRQFSNSRSEMNVSTLELGDSALYLCASSLWTGSNEQFFGPGTRLTVL.